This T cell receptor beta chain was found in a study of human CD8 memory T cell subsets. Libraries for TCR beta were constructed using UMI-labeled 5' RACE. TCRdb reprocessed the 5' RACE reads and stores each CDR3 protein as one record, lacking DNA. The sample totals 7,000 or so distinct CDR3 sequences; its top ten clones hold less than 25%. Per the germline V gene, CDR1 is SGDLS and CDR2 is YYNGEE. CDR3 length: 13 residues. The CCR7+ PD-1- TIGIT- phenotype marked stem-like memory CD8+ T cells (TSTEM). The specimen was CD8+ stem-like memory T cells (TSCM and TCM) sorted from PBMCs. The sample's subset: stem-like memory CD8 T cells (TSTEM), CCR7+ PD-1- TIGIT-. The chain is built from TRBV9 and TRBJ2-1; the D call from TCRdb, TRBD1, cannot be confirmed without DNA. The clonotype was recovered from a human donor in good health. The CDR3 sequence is CASSSGKGNEQFF.